These 32 T cell receptor beta chains were sequenced from one sample in a study of shared clonotypes between healthy human individuals. Sequenced by immunoSEQ multiplex PCR; TCRdb stores in-frame clones only, minus some. The sample holds fewer than 650,000 clones, roughly four fifths seen once. Sequences were obtained from PBMCs. Source of these receptors: a woman between 35 and 50 years old in good health. Some clones in this sample may be carry-over from other donors' samples.

In this sample, this clone is medium-sized. Different DNA sequences within this sample yield the same CDR3. The rearrangement links TRBV11-2 to TRBJ2-7, with 9 bases lining up with TRBD2. CDR1 and CDR2 from the germline V gene are SGHAT and FQNNGV. With 8 bases clipped from V and 6 bases from J, the junction kept 8 bases outside the gene matches. This CDR3 has 13 amino acids. CDR3: CASGGRAISEQYF. CDR3 in DNA: TGTGCCAGCGGCGGGAGGGCCATCAGCGAGCAGTACTTC.

The rearrangement joins TRBV7-3 to TRBJ2-2, with TRBD1 identical over 9 bases. CDR1 SGHTA and CDR2 FQGTGA come from the germline V gene. The CDR3 contains 12 residues. J lost 5 bases, V lost 8 bases, and 0 bases had no gene match. The CDR3 DNA follows: TGTGCCAGCGGACAGGGGACCGGGGAGCTGTTTTTT. Amino acids: CASGQGTGELFF.

The chain carries TRBV19 and TRBJ1-5; 9 bases agree with TRBD1. CDR3 length: 16 amino acids. Germline CDR1 reads LNHDA; CDR2 reads SQIVND (reference sequence). The ends lost 3 bases at V and 6 bases at J; junction bases unmatched: 9. The CDR3 loop is CASSMGQGRTGQPQHF. The CDR3 DNA reads TGTGCCAGTAGTATGGGACAGGGCAGGACTGGTCAGCCCCAGCATTTT.

This clone has at least ten counts. The chain employs TRBV2 and TRBJ2-2; D unclear. The CDR3 consists of 16 residues. The germline V and J ends were trimmed by 3 bases and 10 bases, with 21 bases remaining between them. Looked up from germline, CDR1 is SNHLY and CDR2 is FYNNEI. CDR3: CASSDNPPRAGAELFF. In DNA, the CDR3 is TGTGCCAGCAGTGACAACCCACCCCGCGCCGGCGCGGAGCTGTTTTTT.

The rearrangement uses TRBV10-2 and TRBJ2-7; 7 bases match TRBD2. Germline CDR1 WSHSY, CDR2 SAAADI. The CDR3 is 13 residues long. J gave up 1 base and V 8 bases, and 5 bases lay outside the gene matches. This CDR3 reads CASGDYHSYEQYF. CDR3 nucleotides: TGCGCCAGCGGGGACTACCATTCCTACGAGCAGTACTTC.

This clone appeared a few times. This chain links TRBV28 with TRBJ1-3; tentatively, D is TRBD1 (6 bases). The V end lost 3 bases, the J end lost 3 bases, and 6 bases lay between the germline ends. Looked up from germline, CDR1 is MDHEN and CDR2 is SYDVKM. The CDR3 loop spans 13 amino acids. The CDR3 protein is CASSFRGGNTIYF. The CDR3 nucleotides read TGTGCCAGCAGTTTCAGGGGTGGAAACACCATATATTTT.

The rearrangement uses TRBV29-1 and TRBJ2-1; TRBD1 or TRBD2 may be the D gene (5 bases each). With 3 bases removed from V and 0 bases from J, the gap between germline ends came to 12 bases. CDR3 size: 15 residues. Germline lookup yields CDR1 SQVTM and CDR2 ANQGSEA. CDR3 region: CSVEGTSHSYNEQFF. The CDR3 DNA reads TGCAGCGTTGAGGGGACCTCGCACTCCTACAATGAGCAGTTCTTC.

This chain connects TRBV7-9 to TRBJ2-2; D is unresolved. V lost 4 bases, J lost 7 bases, and 7 bases lay in between. CDR3 size: 12 residues. Per germline, CDR1 SEHNR and CDR2 FQNEAQ (reference sequence). The DNA for the CDR3 is TGTGCCAGCAGCTCGGAAAGCGGGGAGCTGTTTTTT. Amino acids: CASSSESGELFF.

This chain connects TRBV30 to TRBJ2-7; 7 bases line up with TRBD2. V was clipped by 1 base and J by 11 bases; unmatched bases: 11. The germline V gene has CDR1 GTSNPN and CDR2 SVGIG (reference sequence). CDR3 length: 13 amino acids. The CDR3 loop reads CAWSGAFGLEEYF. The CDR3 nucleotides read TGTGCCTGGAGTGGGGCCTTTGGACTAGAGGAGTACTTC. The full variable domain, with the rest looked up from reference TRBV30 and TRBJ2-7, is SQTIHQWPATLVQPVGSPLSLECTVEGTSNPNLYWYRQAAGRGLQLLFYSVGIGQISSEVPQNLSASRPQDRQFILSSKKLLLSDSGFYLCAWSGAFGLEEYFGPGTRLTVT.

The chain recombines TRBV30 with TRBJ1-1; D might be TRBD1 (5 bases). The CDR3 runs to 12 residues. The V gene lost 3 bases and the J gene lost 9 bases, with 14 bases spanning the gap. CDR1 GTSNPN and CDR2 SVGIG come from the germline V gene (reference sequence). CDR3 region: CAWSPPGVKAFF. CDR3 nucleotides: TGTGCCTGGAGCCCCCCGGGGGTGAAAGCTTTCTTT.

This chain connects TRBV6-4 to TRBJ2-1; TRBD2 matches at 9 bases. Germline trimming cut 4 bases from V and 3 bases from J; bases unmatched to any gene: 4. Germline V gene data show CDR1 as MRHNA and CDR2 as SNTAGT. This CDR3 region has 15 residues. The chain's CDR3 is CASSVEAGGYNEQFF. The CDR3, as DNA: TGTGCCAGCAGTGTGGAAGCGGGAGGCTACAATGAGCAGTTCTTC.

This chain connects TRBV21-1 to TRBJ1-4. TRBV21-1 is an annotated pseudogene. The CDR3 totals 15 residues. The CDR3 nucleotides read TGTGCCAGCGTTCAACGGGGGGGACAAACTCTAAAACTGTTTTTT. It specifies CASVQRGGQTLKLFF.

Regarding this clone: This likely came from a read error, as a far larger clone is one base away. The chain recombines TRBV2 with TRBJ1-5, with 7 positions matching TRBD1. Germline V CDR1 and CDR2: SNHLY, FYNNEI. This CDR3 contains 15 residues. This chain's CDR3 is CASSHTDRVRQPQRF. In nucleotides, the CDR3 is TGTGCCAGCAGCCACACTGACAGGGTACGCCAGCCCCAGCGTTTT.

This sequence joins TRBV4-2 and TRBJ1-5; D remains ambiguous. The CDR3 sequence is 20 residues long. Trimming took off 0 bases at V and 4 bases at J, with 25 bases between the two ends. Germline V lookup: CDR1 LGHNA, CDR2 YNFKEQ. CDR3: CASSQDPVSGVKRRNQPQHF. The CDR3 DNA follows: TGTGCCAGCAGCCAAGATCCGGTCAGCGGGGTTAAGAGGAGGAATCAGCCCCAGCATTTT.

The chain carries TRBV29-1 and TRBJ1-1; D gene ambiguous. The germline V gene encodes CDR1 SQVTM and CDR2 ANQGSEA. The germline V and J ends were trimmed by 0 bases and 1 base, with 15 bases remaining between them. This CDR3 region has 16 residues. The chain's CDR3 is CSVEDPQDETNTEAFF. The CDR3, as DNA: TGCAGCGTTGAAGATCCCCAGGATGAGACGAACACTGAAGCTTTCTTT. Filled out from reference TRBV29-1 and TRBJ1-1, the complete variable domain reads SAVISQKPSRDICQRGTSLTIQCQVDSQVTMMFWYRQQPGQSLTLIATANQGSEATYESGFVIDKFPISRPNLTFSTLTVSNMSPEDSSIYLCSVEDPQDETNTEAFFGQGTRLTVV.

This clone was detected a few times. Written as DNA, the CDR3 is TGCGCCAGCAGCTTGGAGGGGGGCGCCTACGAGCAGTACTTC. This codes for CASSLEGGAYEQYF. This chain connects TRBV5-1 to TRBJ2-7, with D perhaps given as TRBD1 or TRBD2 (6 bases each). Trimming left V 0 bases short and J 2 bases short, with 9 bases between. The CDR3 spans 14 residues. CDR1 and CDR2 (germline): SGHRS, YFSETQ.

This clone was observed a few times. The rearrangement links TRBV7-9 to TRBJ1-5; weak D call: TRBD1 (6 bases). Trimming removed 5 bases at V and 13 bases at J, with 15 bases between. The V gene's germline CDR1 is SEHNR and CDR2 FQNEAQ (reference sequence). The CDR3 has 12 residues. The CDR3 spells CASSRGTFKQHF. In nucleotides, the CDR3 is TGTGCCAGCAGCCGCGGGACATTCAAACAGCATTTT.

About this clone itself: The identical CDR3 is also encoded by other nucleotide sequences in the sample. The chain has TRBV27 and TRBJ2-7; D is tentatively TRBD1 or TRBD2 (5 bases each). The CDR3 loop spans 13 amino acids. Trimming shortened V by 4 bases and J by 6 bases, and 13 bases separated the two germline ends. Germline CDR1 reads MNHEY; CDR2 reads SMNVEV (reference sequence). The chain's CDR3 is CASSWDPRSEQYF. For the CDR3, the DNA is TGTGCCAGCAGTTGGGACCCTAGGTCCGAGCAGTACTTC.

V gene TRBV7-6 combines with J gene TRBJ1-3; D possibly corresponds to TRBD1 (5 bases). The V gene's germline CDR1 is SGHVS and CDR2 FNYEAQ. This CDR3 is built from 15 residues. Deletions cut 5 bases from V and 7 bases from J, with 18 bases between. The CDR3 coding sequence is TGTGCCAGCAGCCCGGGGACCCAAATGGGGAACACCATATATTTT. Protein: CASSPGTQMGNTIYF.

CDR3 DNA: TGTGCCAGCAGTGAAAGGGAAAGCACCGAGCAGTACTTC. Its translation is CASSERESTEQYF. The genes are TRBV2 and TRBJ2-7; no definite D call. CDR3 size: 13 residues. The V end was cut by 2 bases, the J end by 6 bases, with 11 bases between. Germline V gene lookup returns CDR1 SNHLY and CDR2 FYNNEI.

This chain connects TRBV10-2 to TRBJ2-7, with 9 bases fitting TRBD2. The CDR3 runs 14 residues. CDR1 is WSHSY, CDR2 SAAADI, per germline. V lost 6 bases to trimming and J lost 5 bases; unmatched junction nucleotides: 8. The CDR3 protein is CASSPGTSTDEQYF. CDR3 nucleotides: TGCGCCAGCAGCCCAGGGACTAGCACCGACGAGCAGTACTTC.

The genes are TRBV9 and TRBJ2-5, with a possible D match to TRBD1 (6 bases). The J call could be wrong; TRBJ2-7 is a better fit for the DNA end. This CDR3 spans 14 amino acids. CDR1 SGDLS and CDR2 YYNGEE come from the germline V gene. CDR3 sequence: CASSPLTGPDEQYF. The CDR3 nucleotides are TGTGCCAGCAGCCCCCTCACAGGGCCCGACGAGCAGTACTTC.

This chain connects TRBV29-1 to TRBJ1-4, with 8 bases matching TRBD1. The CDR3 has 13 amino acids. V lost 7 bases and J lost 5; bases outside the gene matches: 6. The germline CDR1 and CDR2 sequences are SQVTM and ANQGSEA. CDR3 DNA sequence: TGCAGCGCTACAGGACAGGGCAATGAAAAACTGTTTTTT. Translated: CSATGQGNEKLFF.

In its sample, this clone was seen once. The gene calls are TRBV30 and TRBJ1-2; D possibly corresponds to TRBD1 (5 bases). With 6 bases removed from V and 0 bases from J, the gap between germline ends came to 17 bases. The CDR3 length is 15 residues. Germline values: CDR1 GTSNPN, CDR2 SVGIG (reference sequence). The CDR3 nucleotides are TGTGCCTGTGGGGGAGGGCCCGAAGCTAACTATGGCTACACCTTC. The encoded protein is CACGGGPEANYGYTF.

In this sample, this clone is medium-sized (0.01 to 0.1%). This sample also contains other DNA sequences that code for the same CDR3. The CDR3 region is CASSEASTGGYGYTF. The CDR3, as DNA: TGTGCCAGCAGTGAAGCATCGACCGGCGGGTATGGCTACACCTTC. The V call is TRBV6-1, the J call TRBJ1-2, with D unclear. Trimming removed 0 bases at V and 5 bases at J, with 13 bases between. This CDR3 has 15 residues. The germline CDR1 and CDR2 sequences are MNHNS and SASEGT.

This chain joins TRBV7-2 and TRBJ2-7; TRBD2 matches 11 bases. After removal of 3 bases from V and 4 bases from J, the junction contained 2 bases not matched to a gene. In germline, CDR1 is SGHTA, CDR2 FQGNSA. The CDR3 spans 14 residues. CDR3 sequence (DNA): TGTGCCAGCAGCTTTCCTAGCGGGAGGTACGAGCAGTACTTC. Translated, it gives CASSFPSGRYEQYF.

V and J are TRBV19 and TRBJ1-4, with a tentative D call TRBD1 (5 bases). Germline lookup yields CDR1 LNHDA and CDR2 SQIVND (reference sequence). The CDR3 has 13 residues. V was trimmed by 4 bases and J by 8 bases, leaving 11 bases between them. CDR3 protein: CASSRGHDEKLFF. CDR3 bases: TGTGCCAGTAGTAGAGGACATGACGAAAAACTGTTTTTT.

DNA for the CDR3: TGTGCCAGCAGTGATGGGGGGACGGATTACGAGCAGTACTTC. Its translation is CASSDGGTDYEQYF. This chain uses TRBV2 with TRBJ2-7; weak D call: TRBD2 (6 bases). V lost 3 bases and J 4 bases, leaving 13 bases between the germline ends. The germline gives CDR1 SNHLY, CDR2 FYNNEI. The CDR3 is 14 amino acids.

The chain uses TRBV4-2 and TRBJ1-2, with 8 positions matching TRBD1. Germline-derived CDR1 and CDR2 are LGHNA and YNFKEQ. The CDR3 has 16 amino acids. The V segment lost 5 bases and the J segment 1 base; nucleotides outside the gene matches: 9. CDR3 residues: CASSKHGQGINYGYTF. The CDR3 region has the DNA TGTGCCAGCAGCAAACATGGACAGGGAATTAACTATGGCTACACCTTC.

This CDR3 is CASSPAALLAWVNIQYF. The CDR3 bases are TGTGCCAGCTCCCCCGCCGCCCTTCTAGCGTGGGTTAACATTCAGTACTTC. The rearrangement links TRBV18 to TRBJ2-4; a possible D gene is TRBD2 (6 bases). Germline V lookup: CDR1 KGHSH, CDR2 LQKENI. Trimming stripped 6 bases from V and 7 bases from J, with 25 bases between. The CDR3 spans 17 residues.

The chain recombines TRBV25-1 with TRBJ1-5; TRBD1 is a possible D gene (5 bases). V gave up 8 bases and J gave up 0 bases, with 11 bases separating them. Germline V gives CDR1 MGHDK, CDR2 SYGVNS. This CDR3 has 14 amino acids. The chain's CDR3 is CASGGDDSNQPQHF. CDR3 bases: TGTGCCAGCGGCGGGGACGATAGCAATCAGCCCCAGCATTTT.

The rearrangement uses TRBV7-3 and TRBJ2-4; unclear D gene. Germline CDR1 SGHTA, CDR2 FQGTGA. The length of the CDR3 is 14 residues. Trimming removed 2 bases at V and 6 bases at J, with 11 bases between. The CDR3 nucleotides read TGTGCCAGCAGCTTACCCGGGTCTGGAAACATTCAGTACTTC. Protein sequence: CASSLPGSGNIQYF.